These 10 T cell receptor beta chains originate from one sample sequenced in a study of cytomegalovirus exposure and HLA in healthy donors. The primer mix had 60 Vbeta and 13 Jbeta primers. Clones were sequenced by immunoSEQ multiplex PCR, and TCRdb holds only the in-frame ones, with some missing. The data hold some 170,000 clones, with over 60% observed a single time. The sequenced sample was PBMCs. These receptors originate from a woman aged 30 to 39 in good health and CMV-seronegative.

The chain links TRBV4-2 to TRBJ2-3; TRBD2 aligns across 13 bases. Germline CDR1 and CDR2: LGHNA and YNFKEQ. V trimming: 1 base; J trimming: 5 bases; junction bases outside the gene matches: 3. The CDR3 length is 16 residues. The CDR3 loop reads CASSQGTSGRGDTQYF. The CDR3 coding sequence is TGTGCCAGCAGCCAAGGTACTAGCGGGAGGGGAGATACGCAGTATTTT.

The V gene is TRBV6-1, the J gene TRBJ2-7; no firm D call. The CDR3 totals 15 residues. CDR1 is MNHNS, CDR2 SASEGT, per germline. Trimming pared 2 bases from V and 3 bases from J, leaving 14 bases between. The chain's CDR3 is CASSEFGLVGYEQYF. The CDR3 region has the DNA TGTGCCAGCAGTGAATTTGGTCTAGTTGGCTACGAGCAGTACTTC.

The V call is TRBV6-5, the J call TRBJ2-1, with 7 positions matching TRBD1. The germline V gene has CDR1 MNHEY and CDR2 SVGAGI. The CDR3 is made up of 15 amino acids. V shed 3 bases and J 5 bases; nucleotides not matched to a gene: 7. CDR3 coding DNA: TGTGCCAGCAGTTATGAGGGGGCGCGGGACAATGAGCAGTTCTTC. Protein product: CASSYEGARDNEQFF.

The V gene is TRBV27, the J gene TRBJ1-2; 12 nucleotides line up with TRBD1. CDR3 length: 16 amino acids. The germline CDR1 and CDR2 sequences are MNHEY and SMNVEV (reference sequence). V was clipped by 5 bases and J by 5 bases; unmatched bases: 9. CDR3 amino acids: CASSPGTGGGRYGYTF. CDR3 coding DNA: TGTGCCAGCAGTCCCGGGACAGGGGGCGGGAGATATGGCTACACCTTC.

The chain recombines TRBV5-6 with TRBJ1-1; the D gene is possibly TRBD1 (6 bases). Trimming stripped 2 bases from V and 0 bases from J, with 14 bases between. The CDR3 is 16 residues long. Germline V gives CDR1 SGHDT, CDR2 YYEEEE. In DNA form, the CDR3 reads TGTGCCAGCAGCTTTACAGGGTTTCAAATGAACACTGAAGCTTTCTTT. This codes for CASSFTGFQMNTEAFF.

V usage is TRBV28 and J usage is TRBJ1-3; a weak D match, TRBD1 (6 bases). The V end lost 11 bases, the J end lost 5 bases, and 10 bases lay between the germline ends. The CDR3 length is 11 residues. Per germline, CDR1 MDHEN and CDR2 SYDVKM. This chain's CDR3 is CAARGRNTIYF. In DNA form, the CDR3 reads TGTGCCGCCAGGGGCAGAAACACCATATATTTT.

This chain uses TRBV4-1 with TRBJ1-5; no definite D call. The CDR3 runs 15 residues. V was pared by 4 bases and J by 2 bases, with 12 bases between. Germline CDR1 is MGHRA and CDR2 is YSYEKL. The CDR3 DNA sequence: TGCGCCAGCAGCCCCGAATCGGGAGGCAATCAGCCCCAGCATTTT. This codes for CASSPESGGNQPQHF.

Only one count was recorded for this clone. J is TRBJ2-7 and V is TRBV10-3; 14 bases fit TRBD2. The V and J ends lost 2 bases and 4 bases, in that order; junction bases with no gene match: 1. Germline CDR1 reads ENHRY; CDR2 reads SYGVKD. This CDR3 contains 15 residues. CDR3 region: CAISEGTSGGYEQYF. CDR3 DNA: TGTGCCATCAGTGAGGGGACTAGCGGGGGATACGAGCAGTACTTC.

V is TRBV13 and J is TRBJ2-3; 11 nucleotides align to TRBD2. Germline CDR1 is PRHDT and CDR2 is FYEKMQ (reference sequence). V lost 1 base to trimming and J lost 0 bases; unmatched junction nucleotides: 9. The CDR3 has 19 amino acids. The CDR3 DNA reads TGTGCCAGCAGCTTAGATGGGGGACTAGCGGAAACTAGCACAGATACGCAGTATTTT. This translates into CASSLDGGLAETSTDTQYF.

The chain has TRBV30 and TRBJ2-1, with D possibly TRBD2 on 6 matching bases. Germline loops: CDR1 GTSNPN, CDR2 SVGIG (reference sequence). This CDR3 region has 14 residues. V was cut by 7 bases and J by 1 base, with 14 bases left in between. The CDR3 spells CASLADSSYNEQFF. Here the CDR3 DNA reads TGTGCCTCATTAGCGGACTCTTCCTACAATGAGCAGTTCTTC.